This TCR beta chain came from a study of blood T cell repertoires in COVID-19. Study in general: Acute-phase and convalescent COVID-19 samples originated in the United States, Italy and Spain. T cells, B-cell-depleted T cells, or PBMCs provided the cDNA or gDNA that served as material.

The germline V gene has CDR1 SNHLY and CDR2 FYNNEI. Germline trimming cut 6 bases from V and 0 bases from J; bases unmatched to any gene: 2. The CDR3 runs to 14 residues. Per the original methods: Amplification of reference gene primers was used by the study to estimate nucleated cell counts. Profiled with immunoSEQ multiplex PCR; TCRdb holds only in-frame clones, not every one. The V and J calls and clone size come from that table; D and trimming were worked out from the DNA. Counted here are about 91,000 clones, under 85% occurring once; the ten biggest clones make up roughly 25%. Sequenced material: peripheral blood. The chain recombines TRBV2 with TRBJ2-4; TRBD1 matches at 7 bases. The sequence derives from a man between 65 and 85 years old with acute or convalescent COVID-19. CDR3 region: CASSTGAAKNIQYF. CDR3 DNA sequence: TGTGCCAGCAGCACAGGGGCAGCCAAAAACATTCAGTACTTC.